One T cell receptor (beta chain) is described in this entry. The data were obtained in a study of blood T cell repertoires in COVID-19. Study as a whole: PBMCs, B-cell-depleted T cells, or T cells were the source of the cDNA or gDNA that made up the material.

Under the authors' procedure: Scientists estimated how many nucleated cells there were by amplifying reference gene primers. Clones were read by immunoSEQ multiplex PCR, and TCRdb kept only the in-frame ones, dropping some. For V, J and clone size, that table is used; D and trimming come from the DNA. The data show about 160,000 clones, about 85% seen once. The CDR3 is 16 residues long. V shed 4 bases, J shed 3 bases, and the junction held 8 bases outside the gene matches. CDR1 LGHDT and CDR2 YNNKEL come from the germline V gene (reference sequence). The receptor comes from a woman between 50 and 59 years old with COVID-19, enrolled during active disease. The gene calls are TRBV3-1 (or the pseudogene TRBV3-2) and TRBJ2-3, with 9 bases matching TRBD2. Sequences were obtained from peripheral blood. CDR3 sequence: CASSPPSGGTTDTQYF. The CDR3, as DNA: TGTGCCAGCAGCCCGCCCAGCGGGGGGACAACAGATACGCAGTATTTT.